These 21 T cell receptor beta chains share one sample of origin, sequenced in a study of cytomegalovirus exposure and HLA in healthy donors. PCR used 60 Vbeta primers and 13 Jbeta primers. Assay used: immunoSEQ multiplex PCR; TCRdb lists only in-frame clones, some missing. Of around 38,000 clones listed, around three fifths are singletons. Sequenced input: PBMCs. The receptors were sampled from a man between 50 and 59 years old in good health and CMV-seropositive.

The chain is built from TRBV7-2 and TRBJ1-4, with D tentatively TRBD1 (6 bases). From germline, CDR1 is SGHTA and CDR2 FQGNSA. The V and J ends lost 8 bases and 1 base respectively, with 20 bases between them. This CDR3 has 17 amino acids. The CDR3 coding sequence is TGTGCCAGCGGGGGCGGACAAGCGGATGGAACTAATGAAAAACTGTTTTTT. This translates into CASGGGQADGTNEKLFF. Drawing the rest from reference TRBV7-2 and TRBJ1-4, the complete variable domain is GAGVSQSPSNKVTEKGKDVELRCDPISGHTALYWYRQSLGQGLEFLIYFQGNSAPDKSGLPSDRFSAERTGGSVSTLTIQRTQQEDSAVYLCASGGGQADGTNEKLFFGSGTQLSVL.

For the CDR3, the DNA is TGTGCCAGCAGTGAAAACTTCTGGACAGGGATATATAATTCACCCCTCCACTTT. Translation: CASSENFWTGIYNSPLHF. V usage is TRBV6-1 and J usage is TRBJ1-6; TRBD1 matches 8 bases. Trimming took 2 bases from V and 4 from J; bases not matched to a gene: 10. The CDR3 totals 18 residues. From germline, CDR1 is MNHNS and CDR2 SASEGT.

This clone was seen a handful of times. CDR3 DNA: TGTGCCTGGAGTTTCACAGGGGGAAACACCATATATTTT. It encodes CAWSFTGGNTIYF. The gene calls are TRBV30 and TRBJ1-3; weak D call: TRBD1 (6 bases). Between the trimmed V and J ends, which lost 2 bases and 4 bases, there was a span of 9 bases. The CDR3 consists of 13 residues. Germline CDR1 and CDR2: GTSNPN and SVGIG (reference sequence).

The chain recombines TRBV6-5 with TRBJ2-2, with D possibly matching TRBD2 (6 bases). Germline values: CDR1 MNHEY, CDR2 SVGAGI. The CDR3 consists of 16 residues. The V gene lost 0 bases and the J gene lost 4 bases, with 12 bases spanning the gap. CDR3 loop: CASSYSGGWGTGELFF. CDR3 DNA sequence: TGTGCCAGCAGTTACTCGGGAGGCTGGGGCACCGGGGAGCTGTTTTTT.

This clone was detected only once. V gene TRBV9 combines with J gene TRBJ2-1; 8 bases agree with TRBD2. The V gene end was trimmed by 0 bases and the J gene end by 6 bases; junction bases not matched to a gene: 5. CDR1 and CDR2 (germline): SGDLS, YYNGEE. The CDR3 is 15 amino acids. CDR3 region: CASSVAERGPNEQFF. The DNA of the CDR3 is TGTGCCAGCAGCGTAGCGGAGCGGGGGCCCAATGAGCAGTTCTTC. Together with reference TRBV9 and TRBJ2-1, the CDR3 gives the full variable domain: DSGVTQTPKHLITATGQRVTLRCSPRSGDLSVYWYQQSLDQGLQFLIQYYNGEERAKGNILERFSAQQFPDLHSELNLSSLELGDSALYFCASSVAERGPNEQFFGPGTRLTVL.

This chain connects TRBV5-1 to TRBJ1-3; possibly TRBD1 for D (5 bases). The germline gives CDR1 SGHRS, CDR2 YFSETQ. This CDR3 is built from 15 residues. V lost 0 bases and J 0 bases, leaving 7 bases between the germline ends. The CDR3 region is CASSLGRGSGNTIYF. The CDR3 nucleotides read TGCGCCAGCAGCTTGGGGAGGGGCTCTGGAAACACCATATATTTT. Filled out from reference TRBV5-1 and TRBJ1-3, the complete variable domain reads KAGVTQTPRYLIKTRGQQVTLSCSPISGHRSVSWYQQTPGQGLQFLFEYFSETQRNKGNFPGRFSGRQFSNSRSEMNVSTLELGDSALYLCASSLGRGSGNTIYFGEGSWLTVV.

The chain employs TRBV7-8 and TRBJ2-5; 10 bases agree with TRBD2. The junction had 6 bases not matched to a gene; V was cut back by 1 base and J by 7 bases. Germline V gene data show CDR1 as SGHVS and CDR2 as FQNEAQ. There are 15 residues in the CDR3. The CDR3 DNA is TGTGCCAGCAGCTTAGGCCTAGCGGGGGTGGGGACCCAGTACTTC. It encodes CASSLGLAGVGTQYF.

The rearrangement links TRBV9 to TRBJ1-3; perhaps TRBD1 as D (5 bases). Per germline, CDR1 SGDLS and CDR2 YYNGEE. The CDR3 consists of 15 residues. V gave up 5 bases and J gave up 4 bases, with 16 bases separating them. CDR3 amino acids: CASSLQAAGGNTIYF. The CDR3 DNA reads TGTGCCAGCAGTTTACAGGCGGCAGGAGGAAACACCATATATTTT.

This clone showed up just a few times. The chain links TRBV5-6 to TRBJ1-6; 12 bases align to TRBD1. Trimming cost V 4 bases and J 3 bases; bases outside gene matches: 11. This CDR3 contains 19 residues. Germline values: CDR1 SGHDT, CDR2 YYEEEE. The CDR3 region is CASSPGRGQGANYNSPLHF. CDR3 bases: TGTGCCAGCAGCCCTGGGAGGGGACAGGGGGCGAACTATAATTCACCCCTCCACTTT.

The chain uses TRBV19 and TRBJ1-5; D is unresolved. V lost 7 bases and J lost 1, with 14 bases in between. Germline V gene data show CDR1 as LNHDA and CDR2 as SQIVND (reference sequence). This CDR3 contains 15 residues. CDR3 sequence (DNA): TGTGCCAGTACCCTGGAGATGTTAAGCAATCAGCCCCAGCATTTT. Translation: CASTLEMLSNQPQHF. Using reference TRBV19 and TRBJ1-5 for the parts outside the CDR3, the full variable domain is DGGITQSPKYLFRKEGQNVTLSCEQNLNHDAMYWYRQDPGQGLRLIYYSQIVNDFQKGDIAEGYSVSREKKESFPLTVTSAQKNPTAFYLCASTLEMLSNQPQHFGDGTRLSIL.

A few counts support this clone. V and J are TRBV6-5 and TRBJ2-5, with D perhaps TRBD1 (7 bases). The J call may be in error: the DNA end matches TRBJ2-7 better. The CDR3 spans 16 residues. The V gene's germline CDR1 is MNHEY and CDR2 SVGAGI. CDR3 coding DNA: TGTGCCAGCAGTTACTCGATGGAGGGGGCCACCTACGAGCAGTACTTC. This gives the protein CASSYSMEGATYEQYF.

The V gene is TRBV7-2, the J gene TRBJ2-3, with D perhaps TRBD1 (5 bases). The CDR3 has 13 residues. Germline V CDR1 and CDR2: SGHTA, FQGNSA. The V end lost 3 bases, the J end lost 6 bases, and 10 bases lay between the germline ends. DNA for the CDR3: TGTGCCAGCAGCTTCAGGGTAGAGGATACGCAGTATTTT. Residues: CASSFRVEDTQYF.

J is TRBJ1-2 and V is TRBV6-5; no clear D gene. Trimming shortened V by 5 bases and J by 6 bases, and 10 bases separated the two germline ends. CDR3 size: 12 residues. Germline V gene data show CDR1 as MNHEY and CDR2 as SVGAGI. In DNA form, the CDR3 reads TGTGCCAGCAGTCCTTTCGGGGATGGCTACACCTTC. Translation: CASSPFGDGYTF.

This clone was seen more than once but under ten times. The chain uses TRBV6-1 and TRBJ2-1; no clear D gene. This CDR3 is built from 12 residues. Germline CDR1 MNHNS, CDR2 SASEGT. Trimming shortened V by 3 bases and J by 6 bases, and 6 bases separated the two germline ends. CDR3 in amino acids: CASSEALNEQFF. CDR3 sequence (DNA): TGTGCCAGCAGTGAGGCTCTCAATGAGCAGTTCTTC.

This chain connects TRBV7-9 to TRBJ1-5, with D maybe TRBD1 (6 bases). V shed 1 base and J shed 5 bases, with 6 bases lying between them. This CDR3 is built from 13 residues. CDR1 and CDR2 (germline): SEHNR, FQNEAQ (reference sequence). The CDR3 is CASSLGQDQPQHF. The CDR3 DNA sequence: TGTGCCAGCAGCTTAGGACAGGATCAGCCCCAGCATTTT.

The chain is built from TRBV7-2 and TRBJ1-1; TRBD1 matches 9 bases. V lost 5 bases and J lost 5; bases outside the gene matches: 9. In germline, CDR1 is SGHTA, CDR2 FQGNSA. The CDR3 sequence is 15 residues long. The CDR3 loop is CASSIVQGARTEAFF. The CDR3 DNA follows: TGTGCCAGCAGCATCGTACAGGGGGCAAGAACTGAAGCTTTCTTT.

A single count supports this clone. This sequence joins TRBV27 and TRBJ2-7, with no clear D. Per germline, CDR1 MNHEY and CDR2 SMNVEV (reference sequence). Trimming left V 1 base short and J 5 bases short, with 9 bases between. The CDR3 runs 13 residues. As DNA, the CDR3 is TGTGCCAGCAGTTTATACAGCACCCACGAGCAGTACTTC. Its protein product is CASSLYSTHEQYF.

The chain employs TRBV6-1 and TRBJ2-5; tentatively, D is TRBD2 (6 bases). The J call may be in error: the DNA end matches TRBJ2-7 better. Per the germline V gene, CDR1 is MNHNS and CDR2 is SASEGT. The CDR3 is made up of 15 amino acids. The CDR3 protein is CASSGGTTAKNEQYF. DNA of the CDR3: TGTGCCAGCAGTGGCGGGACCACGGCTAAAAACGAGCAGTACTTC.

Only one count was recorded for this clone. This sequence joins TRBV11-3 and TRBJ1-1; TRBD1 is a possible D gene (6 bases). V was pared by 1 base and J by 1 base, with 10 bases between. CDR1 and CDR2 (germline): SGHNT, YENEEA. The CDR3 totals 15 residues. CDR3 region: CASSLAETGNTEAFF. CDR3 bases: TGTGCCAGCAGCTTAGCAGAGACAGGGAACACTGAAGCTTTCTTT.

V is TRBV4-2 and J is TRBJ2-2; 8 bases agree with TRBD2. Trimming removed 1 base from V and 8 bases from J; junction bases left unmatched: 6. CDR1 and CDR2 (germline): LGHNA, YNFKEQ. This CDR3 region has 15 residues. CDR3 nucleotides: TGTGCCAGCAGCCAAGCCGGGACTAGATCTGGGGAGCTGTTTTTT. It yields the protein CASSQAGTRSGELFF.

There are a few counts of this clone. The genes are TRBV28 and TRBJ1-5; TRBD1 is a possible D gene (5 bases). From germline, CDR1 is MDHEN and CDR2 SYDVKM. V dropped 6 bases and J dropped 7 bases, with 13 bases sitting between them. The CDR3 is 13 amino acids. The CDR3, as DNA: TGTGCCAGCAGCTGGGGCTCGGAGCAGCCCCAGCATTTT. It translates to CASSWGSEQPQHF.